A selection of T cell receptor beta chains follows, all from one sample in a study of regulatory T cells in long-lasting Graves disease. TCRdb used MiXCR to reprocess the multiplex PCR reads, holding one entry per CDR3 protein. The data show approximately 460,000 distinct CDR3 sequences, over 15% seen once. These same data were also listed under a study on T cells in Graves' hyperthyroidism and ophthalmopathy.

Specimen: peripheral blood mononuclear cells (PBMCs), collected at new diagnosis, from a patient treated with antithyroid drugs. Receptor source: a woman in her 30s with Graves disease. The CDR3 runs from the conserved cysteine through the conserved F or W. A D gene is named only where the DNA matches it firmly. The size of a clone is reported for some rows only, either as once, few or many, or as a class for expanded clones.

TRBJ2-7,TRBV27,NA,NA,CASNPGRGFPYEQYF
TRBJ2-7,TRBV11-3,many,TRBD2,CASSLDGREGRDEQYF
TRBJ2-3,TRBV9,NA,NA,CASSVAPDSTDTQYF
TRBJ2-7,TRBV7-2,many,TRBD1,CASSLSQGAVEQYF
TRBJ2-4,TRBV4-3,few,TRBD1,CASSQADREASKNIQYF
TRBJ2-7,TRBV18,many,NA,CASSPIRLSDEQYF
TRBJ2-1,TRBV14,once,TRBD2,CASSQNSGYNEQFF
TRBJ2-7,TRBV30,NA,NA,CAWSRRGRQADPKSYEQYF
TRBJ2-3,TRBV25-1,few,TRBD2,CASSVGGRAPDTQYF
TRBJ2-7,TRBV5-4,many,TRBD1,CASSLDRGHEQYF
TRBJ2-6,TRBV6-2/TRBV6-3,NA,NA,CASSYLLGGTNVLTF
TRBJ2-3,TRBV10-1,few,TRBD2,CASSEVAGGQDTQYF
TRBJ1-1,TRBV6-1,many,NA,CASSEGAGVANTEAFF
TRBJ2-3,TRBV5-1,many,NA,CASSLYGRDTQYF
TRBJ2-1,TRBV7-6,many,TRBD2,CASSLAYRASGRGNEQFF
TRBJ1-1,TRBV11-2,many,NA,CASSLRSNTEAFF
TRBJ1-2,TRBV28,many,NA,CASSWGSGYTF
TRBJ1-5,TRBV7-8,NA,NA,CASSSSSGTKFNQPQHF
NA,TRBV4-1,NA,TRBD2,CASSQTTSGSYEQYF
TRBJ2-1,TRBV4-1,NA,NA,CASSQDRGSGYNEQFF
TRBJ1-1,TRBV28,many,NA,CASSLAVPWARAFF
TRBJ2-7,TRBV4-2,NA,TRBD1,CASSRRDRGGLEGYEQYF